This T cell receptor beta chain was captured in a study of CD4 T cells in relation to SARS-CoV-2 and coronaviruses (dated by TCRdb to the early 2020s). For context, the study as a whole: In the ViraFEST assay, PBMCs were cultured with antigen for under eleven days, after which TCR beta CDR3s were sequenced to identify clonal expansions specific to the antigen. Expansion assays from other donors in the study were sequenced with a different, Illumina-based TCR-beta assay. HLA restriction was mapped for shared crossreactive spike epitopes using patient-derived lymphoblastoid cell lines. Memory CD4+ T cell crossreactivity between SARS-CoV-2 and common cold coronavirus spike proteins was assessed at the TCR clonotype level in the study. Samples from three pre-COVID donors and the naive versus memory experiments were sequenced with the Adaptive Biotechnologies TCR-sequencing kit; other data were Illumina-based. An HIV-1 Nef peptide pool or a culture without peptide was used as the negative reference condition.

Points the paper makes about the study in general: Crossreactivity analysis centred on spike protein, so crossreactivity against other viral proteins was not assessed. The study was limited by small numbers of patients and tested TCRs. Crossreactive clones showed significantly weaker SARS-CoV-2-driven expansion than monoreactive clones, consistent with antigenic imprinting. Pre-pandemic and post-infection samples were not both contributed by any donor, so tracing of the source of pre-existing responses was limited. About 60% of donors had memory CD4+ clonotypes that crossrecognized SARS-CoV-2 and at least one common cold coronavirus spike.

The library relied on the immunoSEQ multiplex PCR assay. The authors processed their data as follows. During preprocessing, nonproductive sequences were removed, as were CDR3s that did not start with C, did not end with F or W, or were shorter than 7 amino acids. Antigen-specific clonotypes were called with the MANAFEST web app on the basis of expansion relative to the reference and to other culture wells. A clone was considered positive if the clone showed significant expansion compared with the reference culture in 2 of 3 replicate wells at an FDR below 0.05. For a clone to be considered positive, significant expansion relative to all other tandem wells and an odds ratio above 5 were also required. After three terminal residues were trimmed from each end, CDR3 homology was quantified as pairwise Levenshtein distance using the stringdist R package. The immuneACCESS repertoire file appears here via TCRdb, limited to in-frame rearrangements. These files lack a portion of the clones; in checked studies, under half of the deficit traces to unresolved V genes, and the cause of the others is not known. For V, J and clone size, that table is used; D and trimming come from the DNA. This sample has tens of thousands of clones in its table, and about 73% of those were observed once. The ten largest clones capture 15% to 20% of the sample.

Taken from cysteine to phenylalanine, the CDR3 has 17 residues. Only the CDR3 DNA stays, 51 bases, in frame from base 1. Unmatched junction bases come to 6, with V trimmed by 1 base and J by 1 base. For CDR1 and CDR2, the germline V gene lists LGHNA and YNFKEQ. To note about this clone: No cognate antigen has been identified for it. There are no base qualities to consult, and no much larger clone falls within one base.

CD4+ T cells from unexposed donors were collected before the COVID-19 pandemic (2011-2018). Following 10 days of culture, the EasySep CD4+ T cell isolation kit was used to isolate CD4+ T cells. As far as cell numbers permitted, CD4+ T cells from unexposed donors were tested for reactivity against SARS-CoV-2 S and N as well as four spike pools from common cold coronaviruses. Each well received 2 million to 2.5 million PBMCs, cultured in IMDM supplemented with approximately 4.5% human AB serum and roughly 10 IU/ml IL-2. Half of the culture medium was replaced with fresh IL-2-containing medium on days 3 and 7. Triplicate replicate wells were generally used for each peptide culture condition. Leukapheresis product for the unexposed donors was bought commercially. Ficoll-Paque PLUS gradient centrifugation was used to isolate PBMCs from either whole blood or leukapheresis product. PBMCs were either cryopreserved at -140 degrees C or used fresh in the expansion assay. The QIAamp Micro DNA Kit was used to extract genomic DNA from the CD4+ T cells.

The sequence was collected from a human donor in good health. Here the chain combines TRBV4-2 and TRBJ1-2; 10 bases in the junction line up with TRBD1. Input material: CD4+ T cells from PBMCs, cultured in vitro. The bases read TGTGCCAGCAGCCAAGGCCCGGGACAGGGGTATAACTATGGCTACACCTTC. It encodes CASSQGPGQGYNYGYTF.